These 24 T cell receptor beta chains were sequenced from one sample in a study of blood T cell repertoires in COVID-19. Clones were sequenced by immunoSEQ multiplex PCR, and TCRdb holds only the in-frame ones, with some missing. The sample contains some 120,000 clones, around 80% of which appear only once. Sequencing was carried out using peripheral blood. The receptors originated from a man in his 70s with acute or convalescent COVID-19.

On this clone: One end of the junction is discordant with germline, which a read error may explain. The gene calls are TRBV7-7 and TRBJ2-2; 13 bases are a match to TRBD2. Germline CDR1 reads SSHAT; CDR2 reads FNYEAQ (reference sequence). The CDR3 totals 16 residues. The CDR3 sequence: CASSKGLAGPTGELFF. The DNA for the CDR3 is TGTGCTAGCAGCAAGGGACTAGCGGGGCCCACGGGGGAGCTGTTTTTT.

This clone was observed a few times. This chain connects TRBV5-1 to TRBJ2-2; no firm D call. Germline assignment: CDR1 SGHRS and CDR2 YFSETQ. CDR3 length: 15 residues. The V gene lost 0 bases and the J gene lost 2 bases, with 8 bases spanning the gap. The CDR3 region is CASSLETDNTGELFF. The CDR3 coding sequence is TGCGCCAGCAGCTTGGAGACTGATAACACCGGGGAGCTGTTTTTT.

This chain uses TRBV24-1 with TRBJ1-3; D gene uncertain. With 4 bases removed from V and 0 bases from J, the gap between germline ends came to 9 bases. Per the germline V gene, CDR1 is KGHDR and CDR2 is SFDVKD. This CDR3 region has 15 residues. The CDR3 DNA is TGTGCCACCAGTGAAGTGACAACCTCTGGAAACACCATATATTTT. This encodes CATSEVTTSGNTIYF.

The chain employs TRBV5-1 and TRBJ1-1; maybe TRBD1 (6 bases). The ends were cut back, 0 bases at V and 5 bases at J, with 14 bases in the middle. The CDR3 consists of 15 residues. Looked up from germline, CDR1 is SGHRS and CDR2 is YFSETQ. CDR3 region: CASSLAEQGVTEAFF. CDR3 in DNA: TGCGCCAGCAGCTTGGCCGAACAGGGCGTAACTGAAGCTTTCTTT. The complete variable domain, with remaining parts taken from reference TRBV5-1 and TRBJ1-1, reads KAGVTQTPRYLIKTRGQQVTLSCSPISGHRSVSWYQQTPGQGLQFLFEYFSETQRNKGNFPGRFSGRQFSNSRSEMNVSTLELGDSALYLCASSLAEQGVTEAFFGQGTRLTVV.

This chain connects TRBV29-1 to TRBJ1-1, with 7 bases fitting TRBD1. CDR1 is SQVTM and CDR2 is ANQGSEA in the germline V gene. The CDR3 contains 12 residues. With 6 bases clipped from V and 6 bases from J, the junction kept 7 bases outside the gene matches. The CDR3 region is CSVYRGPAEAFF. The DNA for the CDR3 is TGCAGCGTATACAGGGGTCCCGCTGAAGCTTTCTTT.

This chain links TRBV19 with TRBJ1-5, with D perhaps TRBD1 (6 bases). The CDR3 contains 16 residues. Germline CDR1 LNHDA, CDR2 SQIVND (reference sequence). V was clipped by 6 bases and J by 1 base, with 16 bases between them. In DNA, the CDR3 is TGTGCCAGTAGCCGAGGGGGTCAGGGAAGCAATCAGCCCCAGCATTTT. It is translated as CASSRGGQGSNQPQHF.

This chain joins TRBV7-9 and TRBJ1-2, with a possible D match to TRBD1 (6 bases). CDR1 is SEHNR and CDR2 is FQNEAQ in the germline V gene (reference sequence). The CDR3 sequence is 14 residues long. V was cut by 5 bases and J by 8 bases, with 18 bases left in between. The CDR3 bases are TGTGCCAGCAGCCCCTACGCGGGGGGCGAAGGCTACACCTTC. Translating it yields CASSPYAGGEGYTF.

The chain links TRBV18 to TRBJ2-2, with 10 bases fitting TRBD2. CDR3 length: 14 residues. Germline V gene data show CDR1 as KGHSH and CDR2 as LQKENI. V lost 9 bases to trimming and J lost 6 bases; unmatched junction nucleotides: 7. The CDR3 DNA reads as TGTGCCAGTAACCCGGGACTAGCGTCCGGGGAGCTGTTTTTT. This sequence encodes CASNPGLASGELFF. Full variable domain (rest looked up from reference TRBV18 and TRBJ2-2): NAGVMQNPRHLVRRRGQEARLRCSPMKGHSHVYWYRQLPEEGLKFMVYLQKENIIDESGMPKERFSAEFPKEGPSILRIQQVVRGDSAAYFCASNPGLASGELFFGEGSRLTVL.

This clone was detected only once. The J gene is TRBJ2-1, the V gene TRBV10-3; 8 bases match TRBD1. The CDR3 has 12 residues. Per the germline V gene, CDR1 is ENHRY and CDR2 is SYGVKD. V was pared by 0 bases and J by 16 bases, with 5 bases of the junction left unmatched. This CDR3 reads CAISESRQGAFF. DNA for the CDR3: TGTGCCATCAGTGAGTCCCGGCAGGGGGCATTCTTC.

The chain has TRBV10-3 and TRBJ2-7; 7 bases match TRBD1. J gave up 7 bases and V 3 bases, and 3 bases lay outside the gene matches. The CDR3 contains 12 residues. From germline, CDR1 is ENHRY and CDR2 SYGVKD. CDR3 residues: CAISERGLEQYF. As DNA, the CDR3 is TGTGCCATCAGTGAAAGGGGGCTGGAGCAGTACTTC.

The gene calls are TRBV11-2 and TRBJ2-2, with 8 positions matching TRBD1. The germline gives CDR1 SGHAT, CDR2 FQNNGV. This CDR3 is built from 15 residues. The V and J ends lost 2 bases and 4 bases, in that order; junction bases with no gene match: 3. CDR3 protein: CASSLTGGSTGELFF. CDR3 in DNA: TGTGCCAGCAGCTTAACAGGGGGTAGCACCGGGGAGCTGTTTTTT.

This chain joins TRBV6-5 and TRBJ2-2, with 8 bases identical to TRBD2. The J segment lost 6 bases and the V segment lost 0 bases, leaving 6 bases of the junction unmatched. The germline CDR1 and CDR2 sequences are MNHEY and SVGAGI. This CDR3 region has 16 residues. CDR3 sequence (DNA): TGTGCCAGCAGTTACTCGAGCGGGACTAGTCCCGGGGAGCTGTTTTTT. Its translation is CASSYSSGTSPGELFF.

J is TRBJ2-2 and V is TRBV5-1, with D maybe TRBD1 (8 bases). The CDR3 covers 16 residues. The germline V and J ends were trimmed by 5 bases and 4 bases, with 18 bases remaining between them. Germline CDR1 reads SGHRS; CDR2 reads YFSETQ. CDR3 DNA: TGCGCCAGCAGTACAGCAGGGGGCGGGAGCACCGGGGAGCTGTTTTTT. Protein sequence: CASSTAGGGSTGELFF.

V and J are TRBV5-1 and TRBJ1-3, with D tentatively TRBD1 (6 bases). The CDR3 runs to 14 residues. Germline CDR1 SGHRS, CDR2 YFSETQ. The V and J ends lost 8 bases and 3 bases respectively, with 15 bases between them. CDR3 region: CARKQGKGGNTIYF. The CDR3 DNA reads as TGCGCCAGGAAACAGGGAAAGGGTGGAAACACCATATATTTT.

The chain has TRBV11-3 and TRBJ2-3, with 12 bases that match TRBD1. Germline trimming cut 5 bases from V and 7 bases from J; bases unmatched to any gene: 10. Germline V CDR1 and CDR2: SGHNT, YENEEA. The CDR3 runs 16 residues. The CDR3 nucleotides read TGTGCCAGCAGCCGATCCGGGACAGGGGGCAGCAATACGCAGTATTTT. Translated: CASSRSGTGGSNTQYF.

V and J are TRBV19 and TRBJ1-5; 10 nucleotides align to TRBD1. The CDR3 spans 15 residues. The germline V gene has CDR1 LNHDA and CDR2 SQIVND (reference sequence). Trimming took 7 bases from V and 2 from J; bases not matched to a gene: 5. The CDR3, as DNA: TGTGCCAGTACCGTAGGACAGGGGGGCAATCAGCCCCAGCATTTT. It specifies CASTVGQGGNQPQHF.

V gene TRBV9 combines with J gene TRBJ1-1, with TRBD1 as a possible D gene (5 bases). V lost 1 base and J lost 0, with 16 bases in between. The CDR3 is 17 residues long. Germline values: CDR1 SGDLS, CDR2 YYNGEE. As DNA, the CDR3 is TGTGCCAGCAGCGTAACAGGAAGGCTTTACATGAACACTGAAGCTTTCTTT. Encoded protein: CASSVTGRLYMNTEAFF.

Written as DNA, the CDR3 is TGCGCCAGCAGCTCGGGACAGGGGCCGTACACTGAAGCTTTCTTT. This gives the protein CASSSGQGPYTEAFF. This chain connects TRBV5-1 to TRBJ1-1; TRBD1 matches 10 bases. Losses at the gene ends were 3 bases for V and 3 bases for J; bases not matched to a gene: 5. The CDR3 sequence is 15 residues long. CDR1 and CDR2 (germline): SGHRS, YFSETQ.

The chain uses TRBV18 and TRBJ2-2; D is ambiguous. The CDR3 covers 14 residues. CDR1 and CDR2 from the germline V gene are KGHSH and LQKENI. V was shortened by 3 bases and J by 4 bases, with 9 bases between the two germline ends. Written as DNA, the CDR3 is TGTGCCAGCTCACCCCTAGTAGCCACCGGGGAGCTGTTTTTT. It encodes CASSPLVATGELFF.

The J gene is TRBJ2-7, the V gene TRBV5-6, with 9 bases matching TRBD2. The V and J ends lost 1 base and 3 bases, in that order; junction bases with no gene match: 8. The CDR3 extends over 16 amino acids. Germline V lookup: CDR1 SGHDT, CDR2 YYEEEE. The chain's CDR3 is CASSLWGGGALYEQYF. The CDR3 coding sequence is TGTGCCAGCAGCTTGTGGGGCGGGGGGGCCCTCTACGAGCAGTACTTC.

J is TRBJ2-1 and V is TRBV6-5, with 10 bases that match TRBD2. V was pared by 0 bases and J by 9 bases, with 5 bases of the junction left unmatched. This CDR3 comprises 15 residues. Germline V gene lookup returns CDR1 MNHEY and CDR2 SVGAGI. CDR3 in DNA: TGTGCCAGCAGTTACTCGGGGACTAGCGTCGGTGAGCAGTTCTTC. It specifies CASSYSGTSVGEQFF.

This chain joins TRBV5-1 and TRBJ2-7; 7 bases match TRBD1. The junction had 4 bases not matched to a gene; V was cut back by 4 bases and J by 3 bases. CDR1 is SGHRS, CDR2 YFSETQ, per germline. This CDR3 spans 13 amino acids. The CDR3 DNA sequence: TGCGCCAGCAGCGAGGGGGCTCTCTACGAGCAGTACTTC. Translated, it gives CASSEGALYEQYF.

The rearrangement uses TRBV27 and TRBJ2-1; 7 bases map to TRBD2. Germline lookup yields CDR1 MNHEY and CDR2 SMNVEV (reference sequence). Unmatched junction bases numbered 4, after V lost 2 bases and J lost 0 bases. The CDR3 consists of 16 residues. CDR3 coding DNA: TGTGCCAGCAGTTTAGATCGGGGGGTCTCCTACAATGAGCAGTTCTTC. Translated, it gives CASSLDRGVSYNEQFF.

This chain joins TRBV14 and TRBJ1-5; D unresolved. CDR3 length: 14 amino acids. The germline CDR1 and CDR2 sequences are SGHDN and FVKESK. V was clipped by 3 bases and J by 0 bases, with 6 bases between them. This CDR3 is CASSQSYSNQPQHF. The CDR3 DNA reads TGTGCCAGCAGCCAGAGTTATAGCAATCAGCCCCAGCATTTT.